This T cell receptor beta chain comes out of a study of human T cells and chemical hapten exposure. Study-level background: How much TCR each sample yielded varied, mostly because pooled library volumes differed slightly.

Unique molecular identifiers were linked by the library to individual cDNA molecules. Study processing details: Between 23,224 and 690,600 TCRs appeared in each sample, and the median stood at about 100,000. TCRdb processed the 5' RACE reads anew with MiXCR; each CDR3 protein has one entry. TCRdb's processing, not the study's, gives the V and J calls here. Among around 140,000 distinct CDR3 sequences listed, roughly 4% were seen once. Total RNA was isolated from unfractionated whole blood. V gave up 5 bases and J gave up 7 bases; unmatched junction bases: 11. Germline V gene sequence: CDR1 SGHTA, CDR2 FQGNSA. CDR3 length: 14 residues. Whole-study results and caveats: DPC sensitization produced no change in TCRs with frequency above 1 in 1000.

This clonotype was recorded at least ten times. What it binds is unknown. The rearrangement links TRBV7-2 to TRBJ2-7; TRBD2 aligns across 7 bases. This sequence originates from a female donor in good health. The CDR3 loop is CASSLRSGVGEQYF. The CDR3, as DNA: TGTGCCAGCAGCCTCCGGAGCGGGGTTGGAGAGCAGTACTTC.